This T cell receptor (beta chain) was recovered during a study of PD-1 and CTLA-4 blockade in melanoma. CDR3 length equals 14 residues. With 3 bases removed from V and 7 bases from J, the gap between germline ends came to 13 bases. CDR1 and CDR2 from the germline V gene are MNHGY and SVAAGI. The protocol was immunoSEQ multiplex PCR, while the TCRdb copy is restricted to in-frame clones and leaves out a portion. The sample holds tens of thousands of clones; approximately 90% are singletons and the top ten take 7.8%. The V gene is TRBV6-9, the J gene TRBJ2-1, with D possibly TRBD2 on 6 matching bases. The origin of this receptor is a human donor with melanoma. This specimen consisted of CD8+ T cells from peripheral blood, obtained before anti-PD-1 treatment. The DNA of the CDR3 is TGTGCCAGCAGTTACCCGGCGGGGACGAATGAGCAGTTCTTC. Translation gives CASSYPAGTNEQFF.